The 23 T cell receptor beta chains listed next were all sequenced from one sample in a study of shared clonotypes between healthy human individuals (dated by TCRdb to about 2020). Receptors were amplified or captured by the immunoSEQ multiplex PCR assay. TCRdb holds this immuneACCESS table with in-frame rearrangements only. Some clones are missing; in checked studies, unresolved V genes explain under half, and the rest has no known cause. For this sample there are around 2.5 million clones; 93% appear just once. The ten largest clones add up to around 0.37% of the sample. Sequencing input: naive CD4+ T cells from PBMCs. In light of the paper, this sample's cell subset or site label describes: CD45RA+ positively selected. These receptors all come from a man between 18 and 29 years old in good health. Some clones in this sample may be carry-over from other donors' samples.

V is TRBV9 and J is TRBJ2-7, with 11 nucleotides matching TRBD2. The junction had 11 bases not matched to a gene; V was cut back by 1 base and J by 2 bases. This CDR3 has 18 residues. CDR1 and CDR2 (germline): SGDLS, YYNGEE. The CDR3: CASSVSTSGSGAPYEQYF. CDR3 bases: TGTGCCAGCAGCGTAAGCACTAGCGGGAGCGGGGCTCCCTACGAGCAGTACTTC.

The J gene is TRBJ2-2, the V gene TRBV27; TRBD2 agrees at 7 bases. There are 13 residues in the CDR3. Germline CDR1 is MNHEY and CDR2 is SMNVEV (reference sequence). With 6 bases clipped from V and 8 bases from J, the junction kept 6 bases outside the gene matches. The CDR3 protein is CASSPRGGGELFF. As DNA, the CDR3 is TGTGCCAGCAGCCCACGGGGAGGGGGGGAGCTGTTTTTT.

The chain carries TRBV7-2 and TRBJ1-1; tentative D call: TRBD1 (6 bases). The CDR3 is 14 residues long. V lost 4 bases to trimming and J lost 13 bases, with 22 bases between them. CDR1 and CDR2 (germline): SGHTA, FQGNSA. The CDR3 bases are TGTGCCAGCAGCTCCTCCCAGGGGACCCGAGTTGGTTTCTTT. It is translated as CASSSSQGTRVGFF. Drawing the rest from reference TRBV7-2 and TRBJ1-1, the complete variable domain is GAGVSQSPSNKVTEKGKDVELRCDPISGHTALYWYRQSLGQGLEFLIYFQGNSAPDKSGLPSDRFSAERTGGSVSTLTIQRTQQEDSAVYLCASSSSQGTRVGFFGQGTRLTVV.

The chain recombines TRBV11-1 with TRBJ2-7; TRBD2 might be the D (5 bases). Germline CDR1 is SGHAT and CDR2 is FQDESV (reference sequence). The CDR3 contains 14 residues. Trimming removed 5 bases from V and 3 bases from J, with 14 bases in between. CDR3 protein: CASSLLGGLYEQYF. In nucleotides, the CDR3 is TGTGCCAGCAGCCTACTAGGCGGGCTCTACGAGCAGTACTTC.

The V and J genes are TRBV5-4 and TRBJ2-3, with 10 bases fitting TRBD2. This CDR3 comprises 18 residues. The germline V gene encodes CDR1 SGHNT and CDR2 YYREEE (reference sequence). Trimming removed 0 bases from V and 8 bases from J; junction bases left unmatched: 15. CDR3 sequence reads: CASSLDHGAAGGLVTQYF. Here the CDR3 DNA reads TGTGCCAGCAGCTTGGATCACGGGGCAGCGGGAGGGCTGGTTACGCAGTATTTT.

This chain connects TRBV11-3 to TRBJ2-1; tentative D call: TRBD2 (7 bases). CDR3 length: 15 residues. Germline loops: CDR1 SGHNT, CDR2 YENEEA. V lost 5 bases to trimming and J lost 8 bases, with 19 bases between them. The CDR3 is CASSQGLAERDEQFF. In nucleotides, the CDR3 is TGTGCCAGCAGCCAGGGGCTAGCGGAGAGGGATGAGCAGTTCTTC.

About this clone itself: Different DNA sequences within this sample yield the same CDR3. The chain couples TRBV5-4 to TRBJ2-3; D perhaps matches TRBD2 (6 bases). Trimming shortened V by 4 bases and J by 3 bases, and 6 bases separated the two germline ends. Germline CDR1 SGHNT, CDR2 YYREEE (reference sequence). The length of the CDR3 is 12 residues. CDR3 bases: TGTGCCAGCAGCCGGGGGACAGATACGCAGTATTTT. Translating gives CASSRGTDTQYF. The whole variable domain, filled in from reference TRBV5-4 and TRBJ2-3, reads ETGVTQSPTHLIKTRGQQVTLRCSSQSGHNTVSWYQQALGQGPQFIFQYYREEENGRGNFPPRFSGLQFPNYSSELNVNALELDDSALYLCASSRGTDTQYFGPGTRLTVL.

About this clone itself: At the DNA level, this CDR3 is encoded by other sequences in the same sample as well. The chain combines TRBV11-2 with TRBJ2-2; TRBD1 agrees at 8 bases. The CDR3 has 13 residues. Germline CDR1 and CDR2: SGHAT and FQNNGV. With 5 bases clipped from V and 5 bases from J, the junction kept 1 base outside the gene matches. The CDR3 sequence: CASSRQGTGELFF. The DNA of the CDR3 is TGTGCCAGCAGCAGACAGGGGACCGGGGAGCTGTTTTTT.

The sample holds one count of this clone. The chain has TRBV2 and TRBJ2-7, with 11 bases lining up with TRBD1. The V gene's germline CDR1 is SNHLY and CDR2 FYNNEI. This CDR3 spans 15 amino acids. V gave up 7 bases and J gave up 2 bases; unmatched junction bases: 7. As DNA, the CDR3 is TGTGCCAGCAATCTCGCGGGACAGGGGGCCTACGAGCAGTACTTC. Protein: CASNLAGQGAYEQYF.

The chain carries TRBV7-2 and TRBJ2-3; no clear D gene. The CDR3 spans 14 residues. V was pared by 1 base and J by 5 bases, with 10 bases between. The germline CDR1 and CDR2 sequences are SGHTA and FQGNSA. CDR3 sequence reads: CASSLDHGRDTQYF. The CDR3 DNA reads TGTGCCAGCAGCTTAGATCATGGCCGAGATACGCAGTATTTT.

Written as DNA, the CDR3 is TGTGCCAGCAGCTACCGGACTAGGTTTGATACGCAGTATTTT. Amino acids: CASSYRTRFDTQYF. The chain recombines TRBV11-2 with TRBJ2-3; the match to TRBD2 covers 7 bases. Germline V gene sequence: CDR1 SGHAT, CDR2 FQNNGV. Unmatched junction bases numbered 7, after V lost 4 bases and J lost 6 bases. The CDR3 runs to 14 residues.

This clone appeared a few times. The V call is TRBV29-1, the J call TRBJ2-2, with TRBD2 matching over 7 bases. Germline CDR1 SQVTM, CDR2 ANQGSEA. V lost 4 bases and J lost 4; bases outside the gene matches: 3. This CDR3 spans 13 amino acids. CDR3 DNA: TGCAGCGTTGGCGGGAGTTCCACCGGGGAGCTGTTTTTT. Translation: CSVGGSSTGELFF.

This chain uses TRBV28 with TRBJ2-7, with 7 bases identical to TRBD1. The CDR3 length is 15 residues. Trimming took 5 bases from V and 2 from J; bases not matched to a gene: 9. Germline values: CDR1 MDHEN, CDR2 SYDVKM. CDR3 protein: CASSEPGQIAYEQYF. The CDR3 nucleotides read TGTGCCAGCAGTGAACCGGGACAGATAGCCTACGAGCAGTACTTC.

A single count supports this clone. The chain carries TRBV7-2 and TRBJ2-2; 7 positions match TRBD2. Germline V gene data show CDR1 as SGHTA and CDR2 as FQGNSA. Trimming at V came to 2 bases and at J to 4 bases, leaving 4 bases not matched to a gene. CDR3 length equals 15 residues. The CDR3 loop reads CASSLPGGATGELFF. CDR3 in DNA: TGTGCCAGCAGCTTACCGGGAGGAGCCACCGGGGAGCTGTTTTTT.

In its sample, this clone was seen once. This chain uses TRBV4-2 with TRBJ1-1; D is possibly TRBD1 (6 bases). V lost 5 bases, J lost 4 bases, and 8 bases lay in between. The germline CDR1 and CDR2 sequences are LGHNA and YNFKEQ. The CDR3 runs to 12 residues. The CDR3 DNA reads as TGTGCCAGCAGCTGGGGGGCCACTGAAGCTTTCTTT. Protein sequence: CASSWGATEAFF.

The V gene is TRBV7-2, the J gene TRBJ2-2; no firm D call. V lost 6 bases to trimming and J lost 3 bases, with 11 bases between them. There are 14 residues in the CDR3. Per germline, CDR1 SGHTA and CDR2 FQGNSA. The CDR3 is CASSYYLHTGELFF. The CDR3 DNA sequence: TGTGCCAGCAGTTATTATCTCCACACCGGGGAGCTGTTTTTT. Filled out from reference TRBV7-2 and TRBJ2-2, the complete variable domain reads GAGVSQSPSNKVTEKGKDVELRCDPISGHTALYWYRQSLGQGLEFLIYFQGNSAPDKSGLPSDRFSAERTGGSVSTLTIQRTQQEDSAVYLCASSYYLHTGELFFGEGSRLTVL.

This rearrangement joins TRBV7-3 to TRBJ2-1; no definite D call. V was trimmed by 0 bases and J by 4 bases, leaving 7 bases between them. CDR3 length equals 14 residues. Germline-derived CDR1 and CDR2 are SGHTA and FQGTGA. The CDR3 nucleotides are TGTGCCAGCAGCTTAACCTCAGAATACAATGAGCAGTTCTTC. Translating gives CASSLTSEYNEQFF.

The rearrangement links TRBV5-5 to TRBJ1-4; a possible D gene is TRBD1 (6 bases). This CDR3 is 15 amino acids long. The V and J ends lost 1 base and 8 bases respectively, with 15 bases between them. Germline V gene sequence: CDR1 SGHKS, CDR2 YYEKEE (reference sequence). CDR3 DNA sequence: TGTGCCAGCAGCTTGAGGTCGGCAGGGGAAGAAAAACTGTTTTTT. It translates to CASSLRSAGEEKLFF.

This chain uses TRBV4-1 with TRBJ2-3; 8 bases are a match to TRBD1. The V segment lost 0 bases and the J segment 4 bases; nucleotides outside the gene matches: 6. The germline CDR1 and CDR2 sequences are MGHRA and YSYEKL. The CDR3 is made up of 16 amino acids. Written as DNA, the CDR3 is TGCGCCAGCAGCCAAGATCGCAGGGGGCTATCAGATACGCAGTATTTT. Residues: CASSQDRRGLSDTQYF.

The chain combines TRBV29-1 with TRBJ2-7; possibly TRBD1 for D (6 bases). CDR1 and CDR2 from the germline V gene are SQVTM and ANQGSEA. CDR3 length: 11 residues. V lost 8 bases, J lost 7 bases, and 15 bases lay in between. DNA of the CDR3: TGCAGCACGTATACAGGGTTGGAGCAGTACTTC. Translated: CSTYTGLEQYF.

V is TRBV11-2 and J is TRBJ1-2; perhaps TRBD1 as D (5 bases). Germline CDR1 SGHAT, CDR2 FQNNGV. The CDR3 is 14 residues long. The ends were cut back, 4 bases at V and 7 bases at J, with 16 bases in the middle. The CDR3 loop is CASSSNRGSGGYTF. As DNA, the CDR3 is TGTGCCAGCAGCTCCAACCGGGGCTCTGGTGGCTACACCTTC.

The chain carries TRBV2 and TRBJ1-5; unclear D gene. The germline V and J ends were trimmed by 5 bases and 0 bases, with 11 bases remaining between them. This CDR3 has 15 amino acids. Germline loops: CDR1 SNHLY, CDR2 FYNNEI. CDR3 DNA sequence: TGTGCCAGCAGTCCGCAACAGAATAGCAATCAGCCCCAGCATTTT. This gives the protein CASSPQQNSNQPQHF. Variable domain in full (rest from reference TRBV2 and TRBJ1-5): EPEVTQTPSHQVTQMGQEVILRCVPISNHLYFYWYRQILGQKVEFLVSFYNNEISEKSEIFDDQFSVERPDGSNFTLKIRSTKLEDSAMYFCASSPQQNSNQPQHFGDGTRLSIL.

V gene TRBV2 combines with J gene TRBJ1-5; the match to TRBD1 covers 12 bases. V was clipped by 7 bases and J by 0 bases; unmatched bases: 7. This CDR3 is built from 17 residues. CDR1 and CDR2 (germline): SNHLY, FYNNEI. CDR3 protein: CASNRDRGPTSNQPQHF. The CDR3 region has the DNA TGTGCCAGCAACCGGGACAGGGGGCCAACTAGCAATCAGCCCCAGCATTTT.